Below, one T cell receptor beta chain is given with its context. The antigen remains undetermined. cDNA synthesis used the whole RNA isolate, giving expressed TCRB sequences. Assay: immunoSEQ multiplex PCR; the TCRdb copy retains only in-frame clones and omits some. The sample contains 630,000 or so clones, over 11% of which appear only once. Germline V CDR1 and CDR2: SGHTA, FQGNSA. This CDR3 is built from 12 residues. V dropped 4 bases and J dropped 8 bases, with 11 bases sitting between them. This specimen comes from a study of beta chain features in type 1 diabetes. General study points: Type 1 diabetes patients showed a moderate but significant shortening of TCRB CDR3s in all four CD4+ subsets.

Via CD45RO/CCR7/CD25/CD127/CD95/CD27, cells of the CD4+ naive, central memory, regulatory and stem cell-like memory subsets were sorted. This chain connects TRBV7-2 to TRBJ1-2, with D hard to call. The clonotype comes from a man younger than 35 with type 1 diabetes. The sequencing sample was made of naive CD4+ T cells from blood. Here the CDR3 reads CASSSEPVGYTF. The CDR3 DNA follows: TGTGCCAGCAGCTCCGAACCGGTCGGCTACACCTTC.